These T cell receptor beta chains were read from a single sample in a study of T cell changes during pregnancy in multiple sclerosis. Clones were sequenced by immunoSEQ multiplex PCR, and TCRdb holds only the in-frame ones, with some missing. The sample has about 39,000 clones, around 93% seen once. The specimen comprised CD8+ T cells from peripheral blood mononuclear cells, sampled before pregnancy. The receptors derive from a female donor with multiple sclerosis, enrolled in a pregnancy study. The conserved cysteine and the conserved F or W are not part of the CDR3 here.

13	TRBV27	TRBJ2-3	ASSSWTRGTDTQY
10	TRBV2	TRBJ2-3	ASRGDRDTQY
13	TRBV6-1	TRBJ1-1	ASSEGFGTALEAF
15	TRBV11-2	TRBJ1-2	ASSFHYSDRLNYGYT
10	TRBV9	TRBJ1-1	ASSAQGAEAF
14	TRBV7-2	TRBJ2-1	ATPSRRPSSYNEQF
13	TRBV19	TRBJ1-4	ASMESDRVNEKLF
14	TRBV7-9	TRBJ1-2	ASSRPVDRVGYGYT
12	TRBV6-6	TRBJ1-1	ASSYDRQDRDAF
12	TRBV27	TRBJ1-1	ASSLRGRNTEAF
14	TRBV5-1	TRBJ2-3	ASSSGLAGITDTQY
13	TRBV11-2	TRBJ1-5	ASSFQGNSNQPQH
11	TRBV4-2	TRBJ2-1	ASSQEGGGEQF
13	TRBV10-3	TRBJ2-7	AISDPGQGHHEQY
13	TRBV6-1	TRBJ2-5	ASSDGQGVIETQY
14	TRBV13	TRBJ2-7	ASSRRLAGVAHEQY
12	TRBV5-1	TRBJ2-3	APPPGVGTDTQY
15	TRBV28	TRBJ2-3	ASRGWREAPSTDTQY
12	TRBV5-4	TRBJ2-7	ASSWGTGGYEQY
12	TRBV25-1	TRBJ2-1	ASSEYGLLNEQF
11	TRBV15	TRBJ1-1	ATSRALNTEAF
13	TRBV6-5	TRBJ1-4	ASSYSNSGLEKLF
12	TRBV4-2	TRBJ1-2	ASSQKEERGGYT
9	TRBV10-3	TRBJ1-2	AITGIGGYT
10	TRBV6-1	TRBJ1-1	ASSGRHTEAF
14	TRBV27	TRBJ2-7	ASRMGGQGTFYEQY
16	TRBV7-6	TRBJ2-3	ASSLAPRLPAAPDTQY
14	TRBV2	TRBJ1-1	ASSERTGYVNTEAF
12	TRBV5-1	NA	ASSLRGSGDEQY
14	TRBV5-8	TRBJ1-4	ASTSGTVRTDEKLF
15	TRBV4-2	TRBJ2-3	ASSQDMRATRTDTQY
15	TRBV19	TRBJ2-1	ASSIDHDGSSYNEQF
13	TRBV6-1	TRBJ2-2	ASSGDRQGGGELF
13	TRBV4-2	TRBJ2-2	ASSQDQGGAGELF
12	TRBV27	TRBJ1-1	ASSLSGANTEAF
13	TRBV11-2	TRBJ2-2	ASSLAGALAGELF
12	TRBV9	TRBJ2-1	ASSVRQLAGEQF
11	TRBV9	TRBJ2-7	ASSAGQGAEQY
14	TRBV6-4	TRBJ1-2	ASSQYAGRALYGYT
13	TRBV18	TRBJ2-3	ASSPSPPGTDTQY
13	TRBV6-1	TRBJ2-3	ASSEGGGHTDTQY
14	TRBV7-9	TRBJ2-1	ASSSFGTGVGNEQF
13	TRBV9	TRBJ2-7	ASSALDSTPYEQY
13	TRBV27	TRBJ2-6	ASSLGPSGANVLT